Listed here is a single T cell receptor (beta chain). No antigen is known for it. Use of 60 Vbeta and 13 Jbeta primers characterized the PCR. Method: immunoSEQ multiplex PCR; TCRdb's copy keeps in-frame clones and lacks some. This table has 150,000 to 200,000 clones, about four fifths appearing once. The donors comprised healthy bone marrow donors. V was pared by 1 base and J by 9 bases, with 6 bases of the junction left unmatched. The germline V gene has CDR1 SNHLY and CDR2 FYNNEI. This CDR3 spans 15 amino acids. The sample originates from a study of cytomegalovirus exposure and HLA in healthy donors. Study-wide results and limits: TCR beta sequences reportedly predicted most subjects' HLA-A and HLA-B alleles accurately. A later analysis linked a missense DCLRE1C variant to TCR beta V- and J-gene trimming. Despite most TCR sequences being rare, some public TCRs occurred in many donors.

What was sequenced was PBMCs. This chain joins TRBV2 and TRBJ2-1, with 10 bases matching TRBD2. This receptor was identified in a woman in her 50s in good health and CMV-seronegative. The CDR3 DNA reads TGTGCCAGCAGTGAAGTTCTAGCGGGAGCGAGTGAGCAGTTCTTC. Translation gives CASSEVLAGASEQFF.